These T cell receptor beta chains were read from a single sample in a study of T cell repertoires in cytomegalovirus infection. TCRdb ran MiXCR on the reads and lists one entry per CDR3 protein. The sample holds 640,000 or so distinct CDR3 sequences, roughly a third seen once. Their antigens are not known. The source was cultured PBMCs, collected from culture after CMV antigen stimulation. The receptor source for this set is a human donor in good health (CMV status not recorded). Some clones in this sample may be carry-over from other donors' samples. Both conserved end residues are part of each CDR3. The order of the fields is V gene, clone size, J gene, D gene, CDR3 DNA, CDR3 protein. A D gene is named only where the DNA matches it firmly. Size is omitted from some rows. Given values are once, few, many or a class for expanded clones.

>TRBV7-2|many|TRBJ2-3|TRBD2
TGTGCCAGCAGCTTTGTGGTAGCGGGAGGCACGCAGTATTTT
CASSFVVAGGTQYF
>TRBV12-3/TRBV12-4|many|TRBJ1-5|NA
TGTGCCAGCAGCCTGGGGAGCAATCAGCCCCAGCATTTT
CASSLGSNQPQHF
>TRBV7-9|NA|TRBJ2-1|NA
TGTGCCAGCAGCTTCTGGCTAGGTGCCTACAATGAGCAGTTCTTC
CASSFWLGAYNEQFF
>TRBV6-6|NA|TRBJ1-5|NA
TGTGCCAGCAGTTACTCCTCTCGCCTGGGTAATCAGCCCCAGCATTTT
CASSYSSRLGNQPQHF
>TRBV11-2|many|TRBJ2-7|TRBD2
TGTGCCAGCAGCCCCATAGGGAGGACTAGCGGTTACGAGCAGTACTTC
CASSPIGRTSGYEQYF
>TRBV12-3/TRBV12-4|few|TRBJ2-1|TRBD1
TGTGCCAGCAGTTTCCGGGACAGGGGGGACAATGAGCAGTTCTTC
CASSFRDRGDNEQFF
>TRBV12-3/TRBV12-4|few|TRBJ1-3|NA
TGTGCCAGCAGTTTAGGACGGGACTTAAGCATATATTTT
CASSLGRDLSIYF
>TRBV6-8|few|TRBJ2-5|NA
TGTGCCAGCAGTTACTCGATTGCGGCAGGCGCAGGGACCCAGTACTTC
CASSYSIAAGAGTQYF
>TRBV12-3/TRBV12-4|many|TRBJ2-2|NA
TGTGCCAGCAGTTCCTGGGCGGTGAACACCGGGGAGCTGTTTTTT
CASSSWAVNTGELFF
>TRBV7-2|many|TRBJ2-1|TRBD2
TGTGCCAGCAGCTTAGGACTAGCGGGAAAGGATGAGCAGTTCTTC
CASSLGLAGKDEQFF
>TRBV5-8|NA|TRBJ2-7|NA
TGTGCCAGCAGCTTGGGGTCAGGGTTCGACGAGCAGTACTTC
CASSLGSGFDEQYF
>TRBV5-1|NA|TRBJ2-3|TRBD2
TGCGCCAGCAGCCCCGGGGGGATCACAGATACGCAGTATTTT
CASSPGGITDTQYF
>TRBV5-4|few|TRBJ1-2|TRBD1
TGTGCCAGCAGCCCCGACAGGGACGATGGCTACACCTTC
CASSPDRDDGYTF
>TRBV7-9|NA|TRBJ2-7|NA
TGTGCCAGCAGCTTAGGGGGACACCTCCCCTACGAGCAGTACTTC
CASSLGGHLPYEQYF